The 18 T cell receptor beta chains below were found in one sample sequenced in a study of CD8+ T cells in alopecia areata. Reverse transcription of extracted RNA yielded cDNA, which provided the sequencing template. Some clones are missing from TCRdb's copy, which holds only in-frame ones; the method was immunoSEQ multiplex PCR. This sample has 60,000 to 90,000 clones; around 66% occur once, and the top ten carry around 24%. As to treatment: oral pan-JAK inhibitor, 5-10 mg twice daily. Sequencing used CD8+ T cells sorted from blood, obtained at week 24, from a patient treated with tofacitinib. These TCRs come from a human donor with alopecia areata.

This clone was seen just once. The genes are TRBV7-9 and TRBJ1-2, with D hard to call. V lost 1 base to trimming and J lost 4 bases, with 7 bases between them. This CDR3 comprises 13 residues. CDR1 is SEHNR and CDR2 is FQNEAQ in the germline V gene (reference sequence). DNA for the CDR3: TGTGCCAGCAGCTTAGACTCATTCTATGGCTACACCTTC. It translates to CASSLDSFYGYTF. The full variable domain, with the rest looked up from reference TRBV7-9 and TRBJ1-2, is DTGVSQNPRHKITKRGQNVTFRCDPISEHNRLYWYRQTLGQGPEFLTYFQNEAQLEKSRLLSDRFSAERPKGSFSTLEIQRTEQGDSAMYLCASSLDSFYGYTFGSGTRLTVV.

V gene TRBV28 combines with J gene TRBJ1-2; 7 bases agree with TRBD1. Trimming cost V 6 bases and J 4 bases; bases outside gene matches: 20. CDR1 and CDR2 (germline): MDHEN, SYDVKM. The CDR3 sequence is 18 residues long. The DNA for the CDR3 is TGTGCCAGCAGCACGGGACAGAGCCTCGAAGTTGGATTCTATGGCTACACCTTC. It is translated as CASSTGQSLEVGFYGYTF.

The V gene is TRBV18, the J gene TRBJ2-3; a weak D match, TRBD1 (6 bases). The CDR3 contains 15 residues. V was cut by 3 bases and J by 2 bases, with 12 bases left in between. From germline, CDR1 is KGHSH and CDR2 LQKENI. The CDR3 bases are TGTGCCAGCTCACCTACAGGGATTACCACAGATACGCAGTATTTT. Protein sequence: CASSPTGITTDTQYF.

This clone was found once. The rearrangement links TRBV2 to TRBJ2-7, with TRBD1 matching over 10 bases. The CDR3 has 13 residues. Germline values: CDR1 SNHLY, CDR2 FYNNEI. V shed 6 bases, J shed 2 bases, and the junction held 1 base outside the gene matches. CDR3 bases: TGTGCCAGCAGGACAGGGGGCGCCTACGAGCAGTACTTC. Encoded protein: CASRTGGAYEQYF.

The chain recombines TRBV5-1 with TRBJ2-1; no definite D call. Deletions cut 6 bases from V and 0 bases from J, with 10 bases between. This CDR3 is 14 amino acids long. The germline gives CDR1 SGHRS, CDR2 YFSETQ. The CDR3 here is CASNWYSSYNEQFF. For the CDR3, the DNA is TGCGCCAGCAATTGGTACAGCTCCTACAATGAGCAGTTCTTC.

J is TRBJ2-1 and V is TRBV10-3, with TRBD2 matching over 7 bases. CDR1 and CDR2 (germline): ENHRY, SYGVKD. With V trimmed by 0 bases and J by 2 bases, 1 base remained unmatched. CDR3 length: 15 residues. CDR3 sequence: CAISESGGTYNEQFF. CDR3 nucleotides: TGTGCCATCAGTGAGTCCGGGGGGACCTACAATGAGCAGTTCTTC.

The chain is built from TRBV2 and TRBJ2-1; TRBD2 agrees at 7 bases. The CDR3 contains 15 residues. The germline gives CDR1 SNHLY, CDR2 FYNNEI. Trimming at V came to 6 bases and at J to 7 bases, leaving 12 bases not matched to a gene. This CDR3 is CASSVQETGGNEQFF. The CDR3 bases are TGTGCCAGCAGCGTTCAAGAGACCGGGGGGAATGAGCAGTTCTTC.

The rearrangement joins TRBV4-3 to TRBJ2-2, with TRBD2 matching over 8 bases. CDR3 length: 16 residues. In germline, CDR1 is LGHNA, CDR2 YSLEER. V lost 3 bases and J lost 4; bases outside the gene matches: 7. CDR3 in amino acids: CASSQSGGPSTGELFF. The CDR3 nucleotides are TGCGCCAGCAGCCAGTCGGGAGGGCCGTCCACCGGGGAGCTGTTTTTT.

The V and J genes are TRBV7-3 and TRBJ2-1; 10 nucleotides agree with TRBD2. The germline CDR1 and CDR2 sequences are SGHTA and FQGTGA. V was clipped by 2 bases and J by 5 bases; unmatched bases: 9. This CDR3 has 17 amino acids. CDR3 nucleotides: TGTGCCAGCAGCTTACGACCTGGACTAGCGGACCACAATGAGCAGTTCTTC. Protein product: CASSLRPGLADHNEQFF. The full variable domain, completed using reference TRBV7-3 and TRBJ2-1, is GAGVSQTPSNKVTEKGKYVELRCDPISGHTALYWYRQSLGQGPEFLIYFQGTGAADDSGLPNDRFFAVRPEGSVSTLKIQRTERGDSAVYLCASSLRPGLADHNEQFFGPGTRLTVL.

This chain's CDR3 is CASSDTGQTYEQYF. CDR3 DNA sequence: TGTGCCAGCAGTGATACGGGACAGACCTACGAGCAGTACTTC. This chain joins TRBV2 and TRBJ2-7, with 7 bases lining up with TRBD1. J lost 2 bases, V lost 3 bases, and 4 bases had no gene match. Germline assignment: CDR1 SNHLY and CDR2 FYNNEI. The CDR3 extends over 14 amino acids.

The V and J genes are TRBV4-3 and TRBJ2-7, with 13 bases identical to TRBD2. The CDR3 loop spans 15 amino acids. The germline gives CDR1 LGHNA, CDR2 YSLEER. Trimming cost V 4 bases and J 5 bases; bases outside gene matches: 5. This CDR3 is CASSRSGLAGDEQYF. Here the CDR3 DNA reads TGCGCCAGCAGCCGATCTGGACTAGCGGGAGACGAGCAGTACTTC.

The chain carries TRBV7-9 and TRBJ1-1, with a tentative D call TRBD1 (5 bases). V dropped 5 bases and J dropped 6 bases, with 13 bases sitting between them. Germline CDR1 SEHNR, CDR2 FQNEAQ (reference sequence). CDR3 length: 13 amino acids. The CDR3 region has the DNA TGTGCCAGCAGCGCCCCGGAGGGACCTGAAGCTTTCTTT. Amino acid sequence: CASSAPEGPEAFF.

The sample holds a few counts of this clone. The CDR3 sequence: CANGYGQTQYF. The CDR3 nucleotides read TGTGCCAACGGGTATGGACAGACGCAGTATTTT. The J gene is TRBJ2-3, the V gene TRBV10-3; possible D gene TRBD1, 6 bases. V lost 10 bases and J 9 bases, leaving 14 bases between the germline ends. Germline V gives CDR1 ENHRY, CDR2 SYGVKD. The length of the CDR3 is 11 residues.

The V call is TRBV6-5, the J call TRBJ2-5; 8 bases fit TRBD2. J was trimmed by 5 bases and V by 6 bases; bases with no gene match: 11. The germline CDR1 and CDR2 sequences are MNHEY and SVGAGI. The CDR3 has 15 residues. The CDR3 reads CASSQEGTRGETQYF. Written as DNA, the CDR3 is TGTGCCAGCAGCCAAGAGGGGACTAGGGGGGAGACCCAGTACTTC.

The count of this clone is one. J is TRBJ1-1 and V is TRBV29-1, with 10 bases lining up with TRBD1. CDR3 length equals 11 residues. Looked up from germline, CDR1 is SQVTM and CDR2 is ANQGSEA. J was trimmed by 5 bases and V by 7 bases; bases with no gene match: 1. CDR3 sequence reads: CSEGQGTEAFF. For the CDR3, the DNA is TGCAGCGAGGGACAGGGGACTGAAGCTTTCTTT. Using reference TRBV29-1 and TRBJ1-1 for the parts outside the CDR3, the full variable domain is SAVISQKPSRDICQRGTSLTIQCQVDSQVTMMFWYRQQPGQSLTLIATANQGSEATYESGFVIDKFPISRPNLTFSTLTVSNMSPEDSSIYLCSEGQGTEAFFGQGTRLTVV.

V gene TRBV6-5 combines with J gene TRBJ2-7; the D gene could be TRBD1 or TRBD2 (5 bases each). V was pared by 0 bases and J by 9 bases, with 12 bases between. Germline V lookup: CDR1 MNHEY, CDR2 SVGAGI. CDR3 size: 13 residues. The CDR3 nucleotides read TGTGCCAGCAGTTACTCCGACGGGACGGGGCAGTACTTC. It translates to CASSYSDGTGQYF.

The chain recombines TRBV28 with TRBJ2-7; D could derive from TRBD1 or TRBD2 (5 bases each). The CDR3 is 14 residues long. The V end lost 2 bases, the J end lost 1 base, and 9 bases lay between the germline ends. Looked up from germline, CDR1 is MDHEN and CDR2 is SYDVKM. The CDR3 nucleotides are TGTGCCAGCAGTTTACCGGGACGGTCCTACGAGCAGTACTTC. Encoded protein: CASSLPGRSYEQYF.

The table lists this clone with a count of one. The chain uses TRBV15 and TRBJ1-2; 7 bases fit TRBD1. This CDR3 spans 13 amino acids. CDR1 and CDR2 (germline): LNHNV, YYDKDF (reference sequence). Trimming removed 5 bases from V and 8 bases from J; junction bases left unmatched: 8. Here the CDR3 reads CATSSNDREGYTF. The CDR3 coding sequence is TGTGCCACCAGCTCAAATGACAGGGAAGGCTACACCTTC.